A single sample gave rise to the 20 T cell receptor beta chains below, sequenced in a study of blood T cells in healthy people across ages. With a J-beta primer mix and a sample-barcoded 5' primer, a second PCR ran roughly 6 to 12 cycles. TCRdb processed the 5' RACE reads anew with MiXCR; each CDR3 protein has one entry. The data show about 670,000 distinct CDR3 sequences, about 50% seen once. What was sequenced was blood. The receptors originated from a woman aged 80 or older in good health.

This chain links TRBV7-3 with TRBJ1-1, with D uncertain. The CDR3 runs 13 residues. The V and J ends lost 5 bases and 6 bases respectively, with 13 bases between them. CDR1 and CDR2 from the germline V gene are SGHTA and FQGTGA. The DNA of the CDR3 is TGTGCCAGCAGCGCGGCGGGAATTGCTGAAGCTTTCTTT. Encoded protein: CASSAAGIAEAFF.

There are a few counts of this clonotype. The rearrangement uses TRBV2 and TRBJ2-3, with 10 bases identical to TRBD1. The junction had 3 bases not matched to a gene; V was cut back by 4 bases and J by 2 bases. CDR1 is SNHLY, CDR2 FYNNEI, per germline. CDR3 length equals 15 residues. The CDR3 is CASSGDRGNTDTQYF. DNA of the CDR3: TGTGCCAGCAGTGGGGACAGGGGAAACACAGATACGCAGTATTTT.

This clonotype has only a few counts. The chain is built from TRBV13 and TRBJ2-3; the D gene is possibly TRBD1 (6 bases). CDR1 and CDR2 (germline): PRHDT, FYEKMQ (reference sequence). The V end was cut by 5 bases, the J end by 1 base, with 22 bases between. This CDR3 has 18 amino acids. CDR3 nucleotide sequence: TGTGCCAGCAGCCGAAGCTATAACAGGGCCGGGGGCACAGATACGCAGTATTTT. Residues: CASSRSYNRAGGTDTQYF.

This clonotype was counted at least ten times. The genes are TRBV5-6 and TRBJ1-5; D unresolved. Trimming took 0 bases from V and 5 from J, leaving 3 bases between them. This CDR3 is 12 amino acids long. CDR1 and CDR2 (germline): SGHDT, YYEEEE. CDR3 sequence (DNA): TGTGCCAGCAGCTTGGTAGATCAGCCCCAGCATTTT. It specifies CASSLVDQPQHF. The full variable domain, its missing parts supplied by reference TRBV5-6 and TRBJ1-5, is DAGVTQSPTHLIKTRGQQVTLRCSPKSGHDTVSWYQQALGQGPQFIFQYYEEEERQRGNFPDRFSGHQFPNYSSELNVNALLLGDSALYLCASSLVDQPQHFGDGTRLSIL.

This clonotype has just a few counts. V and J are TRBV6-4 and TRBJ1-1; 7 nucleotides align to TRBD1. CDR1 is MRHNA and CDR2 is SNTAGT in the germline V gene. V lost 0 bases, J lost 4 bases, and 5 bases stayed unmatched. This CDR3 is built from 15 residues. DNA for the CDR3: TGTGCCAGCAGTGACTCAAGACAGGGTGGCACTGAAGCTTTCTTT. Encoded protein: CASSDSRQGGTEAFF.

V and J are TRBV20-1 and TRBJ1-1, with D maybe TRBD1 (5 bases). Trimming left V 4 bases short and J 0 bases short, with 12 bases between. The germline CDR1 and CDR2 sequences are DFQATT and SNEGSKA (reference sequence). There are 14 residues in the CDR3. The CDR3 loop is CSAKRGRMNTEAFF. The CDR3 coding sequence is TGCAGTGCTAAGAGGGGACGGATGAACACTGAAGCTTTCTTT.

CDR3 sequence: CASSEYGVQYF. DNA of the CDR3: TGTGCCAGCAGTGAATATGGGGTGCAGTACTTC. This rearrangement joins TRBV25-1 to TRBJ2-7, with D unresolved. Germline CDR1 MGHDK, CDR2 SYGVNS. There are 11 residues in the CDR3. The ends were cut back, 0 bases at V and 9 bases at J, with 6 bases in the middle.

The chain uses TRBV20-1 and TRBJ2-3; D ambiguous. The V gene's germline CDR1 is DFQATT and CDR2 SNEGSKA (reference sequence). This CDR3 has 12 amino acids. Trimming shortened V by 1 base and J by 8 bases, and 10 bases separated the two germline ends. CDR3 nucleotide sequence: TGCAGTGCTAGAGGGTCGGGCTGTACGCAGTATTTT. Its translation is CSARGSGCTQYF.

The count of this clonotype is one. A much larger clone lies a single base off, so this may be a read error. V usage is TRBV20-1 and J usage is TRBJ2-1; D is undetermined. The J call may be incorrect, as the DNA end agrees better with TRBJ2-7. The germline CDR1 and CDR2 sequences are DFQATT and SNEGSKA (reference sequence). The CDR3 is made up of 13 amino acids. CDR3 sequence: CSARDSLTNEQYF. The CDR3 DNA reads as TGCAGTGCTAGAGATTCCCTTACCAATGAGCAGTACTTC.

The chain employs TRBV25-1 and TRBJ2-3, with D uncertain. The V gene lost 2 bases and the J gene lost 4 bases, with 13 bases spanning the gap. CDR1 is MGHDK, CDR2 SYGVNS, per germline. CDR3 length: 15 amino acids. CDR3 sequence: CASSEMVFQADTQYF. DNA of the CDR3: TGTGCCAGCAGTGAAATGGTATTTCAGGCAGATACGCAGTATTTT.

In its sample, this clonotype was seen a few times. CDR3 nucleotides: TGTGCCAGCAGCCAGGGTGGCGTGGGCACCGGGGAGCTGTTTTTT. Its protein is CASSQGGVGTGELFF. J is TRBJ2-2 and V is TRBV7-3; D is perhaps TRBD1 (5 bases). The CDR3 is made up of 15 amino acids. CDR1 is SGHTA, CDR2 FQGTGA, per germline. V dropped 5 bases and J dropped 4 bases, with 14 bases sitting between them.

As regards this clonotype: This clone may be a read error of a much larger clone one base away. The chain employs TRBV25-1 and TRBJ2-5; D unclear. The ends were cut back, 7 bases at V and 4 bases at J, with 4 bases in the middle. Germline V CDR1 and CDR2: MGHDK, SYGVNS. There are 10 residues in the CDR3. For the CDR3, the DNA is TGTGCCAGCACAAGAGAGACCCAGTACTTC. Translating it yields CASTRETQYF.

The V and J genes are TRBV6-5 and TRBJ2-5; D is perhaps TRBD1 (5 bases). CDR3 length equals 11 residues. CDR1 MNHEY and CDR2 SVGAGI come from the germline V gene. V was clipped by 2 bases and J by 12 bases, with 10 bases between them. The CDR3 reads CASSYAGMKYF. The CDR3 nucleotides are TGTGCCAGCAGTTACGCAGGGATGAAGTACTTC.

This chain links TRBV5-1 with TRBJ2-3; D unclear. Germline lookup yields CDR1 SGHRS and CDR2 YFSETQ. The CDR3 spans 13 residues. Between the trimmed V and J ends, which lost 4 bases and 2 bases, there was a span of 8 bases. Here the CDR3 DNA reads TGCGCCAGCAGCCCGCAGCACACAGATACGCAGTATTTT. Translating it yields CASSPQHTDTQYF.

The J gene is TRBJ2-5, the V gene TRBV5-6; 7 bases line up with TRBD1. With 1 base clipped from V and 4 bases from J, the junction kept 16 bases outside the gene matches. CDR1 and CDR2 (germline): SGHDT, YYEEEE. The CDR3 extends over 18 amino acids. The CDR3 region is CASSLLRQGHPSGETQYF. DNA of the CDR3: TGTGCCAGCAGCTTGCTGAGACAGGGCCATCCCTCGGGAGAGACCCAGTACTTC.

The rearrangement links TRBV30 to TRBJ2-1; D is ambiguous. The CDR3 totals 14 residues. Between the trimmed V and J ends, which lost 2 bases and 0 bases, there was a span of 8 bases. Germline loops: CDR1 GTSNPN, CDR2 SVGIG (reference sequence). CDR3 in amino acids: CAWSSRSSYNEQFF. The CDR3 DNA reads TGTGCCTGGAGTAGTAGAAGCTCCTACAATGAGCAGTTCTTC.

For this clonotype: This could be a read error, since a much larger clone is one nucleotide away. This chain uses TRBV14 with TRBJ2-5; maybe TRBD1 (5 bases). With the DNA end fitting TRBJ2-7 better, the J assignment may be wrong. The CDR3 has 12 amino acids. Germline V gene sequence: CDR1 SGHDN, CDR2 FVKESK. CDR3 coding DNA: TGTGCCAGCAGCCGGGGCCTTTACGAGCAGTACTTC. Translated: CASSRGLYEQYF.

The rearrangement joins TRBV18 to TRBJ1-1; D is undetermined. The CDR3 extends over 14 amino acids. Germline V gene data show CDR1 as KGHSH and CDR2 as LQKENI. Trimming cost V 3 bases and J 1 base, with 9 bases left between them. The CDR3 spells CASSPLSRNTEAFF. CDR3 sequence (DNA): TGTGCCAGCTCACCCCTTTCACGGAACACTGAAGCTTTCTTT.

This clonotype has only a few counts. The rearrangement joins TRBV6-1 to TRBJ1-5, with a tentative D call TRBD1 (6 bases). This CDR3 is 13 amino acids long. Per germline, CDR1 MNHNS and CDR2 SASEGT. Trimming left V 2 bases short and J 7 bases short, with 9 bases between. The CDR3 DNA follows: TGTGCCAGCAGTGAAACAGGGAACCAGCCCCAGCATTTT. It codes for CASSETGNQPQHF.

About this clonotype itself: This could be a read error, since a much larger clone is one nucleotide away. The CDR3 DNA reads TGTGCCAGCAGCGTAGAGTCGGGGGGTTCCTACAATGAGCAGTACTTC. Translation gives CASSVESGGSYNEQYF. V gene TRBV9 combines with J gene TRBJ2-5, with 7 bases identical to TRBD2. V gave up 0 bases and J gave up 11 bases; unmatched junction bases: 16. The germline gives CDR1 SGDLS, CDR2 YYNGEE. The CDR3 runs 16 residues.